The rows below give T cell receptor beta chains drawn from one sample of a study of OX40 agonist ivuxolimab in advanced cancers. TCRdb keeps only in-frame clones here, not all; method: immunoSEQ multiplex PCR. The data show about 76,000 clones, 70% to 90% seen once. The sequences come from CD4+ or CD8+ T cells sorted from blood, collected in a trial of the OX40 agonist ivuxolimab. The source of these receptors is an adult with an advanced solid tumor such as melanoma, head and neck, liver or kidney cancer. CDR3s include the opening cysteine and the closing phenylalanine or tryptophan. The D gene is left open where the match is weak.

V	J	D	CDR3	DNA
TRBV9	TRBJ1-1	.	CASSAGPGRTEAFF	TGTGCCAGCAGCGCGGGCCCCGGACGGACTGAAGCTTTCTTT
TRBV5-1	TRBJ2-7	.	CASSRDFDEQYF	TGCGCCAGCAGCCGGGACTTCGACGAGCAGTACTTC
TRBV9	TRBJ2-6	TRBD2	CASSGWGAGGLTGANVLTF	TGTGCCAGCAGCGGCTGGGGGGCGGGAGGACTTACTGGGGCCAACGTCCTGACTTTC
TRBV5-1	TRBJ2-1	.	CASSLGGTGSYNEQFF	TGCGCCAGCAGCTTGGGCGGGACTGGATCCTACAATGAGCAGTTCTTC
TRBV6-1	TRBJ2-3	.	CASSEWWGGILTDTQYF	TGTGCCAGCAGTGAATGGTGGGGCGGGATTCTCACAGATACGCAGTATTTT
TRBV7-2	TRBJ2-7	.	CASSPGGGYEQYF	TGTGCCAGCTCCCCTGGGGGCGGCTACGAGCAGTACTTC
TRBV18	TRBJ2-5	.	CASSPPFETQYF	TGTGCCAGCTCACCCCCGTTCGAGACCCAGTACTTC
TRBV27	TRBJ1-6	.	CASRRAEEGSPLHF	TGTGCCAGCAGAAGAGCAGAGGAAGGTTCACCCCTCCACTTT
TRBV5-6	TRBJ1-1	.	CASSLAPAMNTEAFF	TGTGCCAGCAGCTTGGCCCCAGCGATGAACACTGAAGCTTTCTTT
TRBV14	TRBJ2-2	TRBD2	CASSPLAGVSRAGELFF	TGTGCCAGCAGCCCCCTAGCGGGAGTATCTAGGGCCGGGGAGCTGTTTTTT